Described below is a single T cell receptor beta chain sequence and its context. This entry comes from a study of T cell changes during pregnancy in multiple sclerosis. Sequenced by immunoSEQ multiplex PCR; TCRdb stores in-frame clones only, minus some. The sample holds about 100,000 clones; 92% are singletons and the top ten take more than 1.5%. Germline V gene sequence: CDR1 MGHRA, CDR2 YSYEKL. Unmatched junction bases numbered 12, after V lost 3 bases and J lost 4 bases. The CDR3 consists of 16 residues. The rearrangement uses TRBV4-1 and TRBJ2-7; 7 positions match TRBD2. The receptor comes from a female donor with multiple sclerosis, enrolled in a pregnancy study. The specimen was peripheral blood, collected after pregnancy. The CDR3 DNA sequence: TGCGCCAGCAGCCAGCCCGGAGTCGGGGGGACGTACGAGCAGTACTTC. Amino acid sequence: CASSQPGVGGTYEQYF.